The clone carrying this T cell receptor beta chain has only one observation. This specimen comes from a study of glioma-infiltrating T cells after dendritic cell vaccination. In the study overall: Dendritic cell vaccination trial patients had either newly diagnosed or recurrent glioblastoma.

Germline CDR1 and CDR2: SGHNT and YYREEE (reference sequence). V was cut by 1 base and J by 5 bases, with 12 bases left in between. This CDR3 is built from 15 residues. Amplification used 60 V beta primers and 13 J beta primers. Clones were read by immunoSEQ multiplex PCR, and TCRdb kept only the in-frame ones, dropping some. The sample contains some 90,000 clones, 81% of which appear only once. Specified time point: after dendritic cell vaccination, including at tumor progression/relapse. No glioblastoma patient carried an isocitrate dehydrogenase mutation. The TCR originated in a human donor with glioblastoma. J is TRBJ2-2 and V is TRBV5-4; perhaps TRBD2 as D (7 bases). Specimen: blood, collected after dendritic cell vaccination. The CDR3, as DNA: TGTGCCAGCAGCTTGCAGGGGAGGGAAACCGGGGAGCTGTTTTTT. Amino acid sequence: CASSLQGRETGELFF.